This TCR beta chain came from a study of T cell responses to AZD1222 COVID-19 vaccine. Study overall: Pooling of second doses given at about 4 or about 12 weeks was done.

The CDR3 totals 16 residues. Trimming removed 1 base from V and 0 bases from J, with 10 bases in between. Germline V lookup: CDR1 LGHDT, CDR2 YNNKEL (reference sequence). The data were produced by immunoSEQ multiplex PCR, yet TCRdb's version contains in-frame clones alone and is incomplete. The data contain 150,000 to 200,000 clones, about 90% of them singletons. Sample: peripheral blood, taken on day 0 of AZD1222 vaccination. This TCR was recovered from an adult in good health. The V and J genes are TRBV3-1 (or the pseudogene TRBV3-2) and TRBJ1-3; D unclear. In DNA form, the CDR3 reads TGTGCCAGCAGCCAAGCCCCGATCATCTCTGGAAACACCATATATTTT. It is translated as CASSQAPIISGNTIYF.